This TCR beta chain derives from a study of cytomegalovirus exposure and HLA in healthy donors. CDR1 MNHEY and CDR2 SMNVEV come from the germline V gene (reference sequence). Trimming took 3 bases from V and 8 from J, leaving 11 bases between them. There are 13 residues in the CDR3. Study results and caveats: In a later analysis, an Asian-associated ancestry cluster reportedly showed fewer N-insertions than the approximately 620-donor mean. The authors later found HLA-associated TCR beta chains more clonally expanded than equally common others.

Note on this clone: No antigen is known for it.

This PCR relied on a set of 60 Vbeta primers and 13 Jbeta primers. TCRdb's table, derived via immunoSEQ multiplex PCR, lists solely in-frame clones and lacks some. The sample has 150,000 to 200,000 clones, 70% to 90% seen once; the top ten hold just over 2%. The specimen sequenced was PBMCs. This TCR was sampled from a young woman in good health and CMV-seropositive. The chain recombines TRBV27 with TRBJ2-1; D perhaps matches TRBD1 (6 bases). The CDR3 coding sequence is TGTGCCAGCAGTTTGGGGGCGAGGTATGAGCAGTTCTTC. It specifies CASSLGARYEQFF.